These 21 T cell receptor beta chains were all obtained from the same sample, sequenced in a study of blood T cell repertoires in COVID-19. Libraries were prepared by immunoSEQ multiplex PCR; TCRdb keeps only in-frame clonotypes and omits some of them. The table shows fewer than 200,000 clones, with about 87% occurring only once. The sample taken for sequencing was peripheral blood. Receptor source: a man between 60 and 70 years old with acute or convalescent COVID-19.

The V and J genes are TRBV30 and TRBJ1-1, with D tentatively TRBD1 (6 bases). Per the germline V gene, CDR1 is GTSNPN and CDR2 is SVGIG (reference sequence). This CDR3 is built from 14 residues. V lost 5 bases, J lost 1 base, and 14 bases lay in between. CDR3 sequence reads: CAWEGGLRNTEAFF. The CDR3 nucleotides read TGTGCCTGGGAGGGGGGGCTAAGGAACACTGAAGCTTTCTTT.

The rearrangement uses TRBV30 and TRBJ2-2, with D possibly TRBD2 on 5 matching bases. V lost 8 bases, J lost 5 bases, and 15 bases lay in between. The CDR3 contains 13 residues. Germline CDR1 reads GTSNPN; CDR2 reads SVGIG (reference sequence). As DNA, the CDR3 is TGTGCCGAAGAATCCCCGGGAACCGGGGAGCTGTTTTTT. Its translation is CAEESPGTGELFF.

CDR3 sequence reads: CASSPPAYEQYV. The CDR3 nucleotides are TGTGCCAGCAGTCCACCGGCCTACGAGCAGTACGTC. The V gene is TRBV6-2 or TRBV6-3, the J gene TRBJ2-7; D is unresolved. Trimming pared 5 bases from V and 2 bases from J, leaving 7 bases between. The CDR3 has 12 residues. Germline V CDR1 and CDR2: MNHEY, SVGEGT.

The V gene is TRBV7-8, the J gene TRBJ2-7, with TRBD1 matching 8 bases. Germline V gene sequence: CDR1 SGHVS, CDR2 FQNEAQ. The J segment lost 5 bases and the V segment lost 5 bases, leaving 5 bases of the junction unmatched. There are 13 residues in the CDR3. The CDR3: CASSRQGYHEQYV. The CDR3 region has the DNA TGTGCCAGCAGCCGACAGGGGTACCACGAGCAGTACGTC.

The rearrangement links TRBV9 to TRBJ1-5, with 7 bases that match TRBD1. In germline, CDR1 is SGDLS, CDR2 YYNGEE. V was clipped by 7 bases and J by 4 bases; unmatched bases: 11. The CDR3 runs to 15 residues. The CDR3 DNA follows: TGTGCCAGCGGCCCCTCGGACAGGCCGAATCAGCCCCAGCATTTT. This gives the protein CASGPSDRPNQPQHF.

The CDR3 here is CASSYSPRDTGEKLFF. In nucleotides, the CDR3 is TGTGCCAGCAGTTACTCCCCCCGAGACACTGGTGAAAAACTGTTTTTT. The chain has TRBV6-5 and TRBJ1-4; no firm D call. The CDR3 loop spans 16 amino acids. Germline V gives CDR1 MNHEY, CDR2 SVGAGI. V lost 0 bases to trimming and J lost 7 bases, with 15 bases between them.

This chain links TRBV2 with TRBJ2-2, with 7 bases fitting TRBD2. This CDR3 is 16 amino acids long. The germline CDR1 and CDR2 sequences are SNHLY and FYNNEI. The V and J ends lost 7 bases and 4 bases, in that order; junction bases with no gene match: 12. The DNA of the CDR3 is TGTGCCAGCACCCTCGGGGCGGGGGACGTCACCGGGGAGCTGTTTTTT. Its translation: CASTLGAGDVTGELFF.

The chain employs TRBV9 and TRBJ2-7; D might be TRBD1 (6 bases). CDR3 length: 18 residues. Trimming shortened V by 0 bases and J by 0 bases, and 19 bases separated the two germline ends. CDR1 and CDR2 (germline): SGDLS, YYNGEE. CDR3 in amino acids: CASSVARRYRDSSYEQYV. CDR3 in DNA: TGTGCCAGCAGCGTAGCTCGAAGGTACAGGGATAGCTCCTACGAGCAGTACGTC.

The gene calls are TRBV9 and TRBJ1-5; tentative D call: TRBD1 (5 bases). This CDR3 is 18 amino acids long. Germline loops: CDR1 SGDLS, CDR2 YYNGEE. V was pared by 4 bases and J by 2 bases, with 22 bases between. This chain's CDR3 is CASSNALTAAAGNQPQHF. The CDR3 nucleotides read TGTGCCAGCAGCAATGCCTTGACAGCCGCCGCGGGCAATCAGCCCCAGCATTTT.

This clone was counted a single time. The chain links TRBV11-2 to TRBJ2-5, with 8 bases lining up with TRBD1. The V segment lost 4 bases and the J segment 2 bases; nucleotides outside the gene matches: 9. This CDR3 spans 16 amino acids. Germline V gene sequence: CDR1 SGHAT, CDR2 FQNNGV. This CDR3 reads CASSSVRDRQQETQYF. In DNA, the CDR3 is TGTGCCAGCAGCTCCGTTCGGGACAGGCAGCAAGAGACCCAGTACTTC.

This chain uses TRBV19 with TRBJ2-2; a weak D match, TRBD2 (6 bases). CDR1 is LNHDA, CDR2 SQIVND, per germline (reference sequence). Trimming took 8 bases from V and 4 from J, leaving 14 bases between them. The length of the CDR3 is 14 residues. CDR3 sequence: CASRPLGGTGELFF. For the CDR3, the DNA is TGTGCCAGTCGCCCCCTCGGGGGCACCGGGGAGCTGTTTTTT.

The genes are TRBV5-4 and TRBJ1-1; 9 bases are a match to TRBD1. The junction had 8 bases not matched to a gene; V was cut back by 2 bases and J by 3 bases. Germline CDR1 and CDR2: SGHNT and YYREEE (reference sequence). CDR3 length equals 16 residues. CDR3 protein: CASSFKQGAGDTEAFF. CDR3 nucleotide sequence: TGTGCCAGCAGCTTCAAACAGGGGGCTGGGGACACTGAAGCTTTCTTT.

The genes are TRBV9 and TRBJ1-1; D may be TRBD1 (5 bases). This CDR3 region has 16 residues. V was clipped by 0 bases and J by 1 base, with 13 bases between them. Germline CDR1 SGDLS, CDR2 YYNGEE. CDR3 DNA sequence: TGTGCCAGCAGCGTAGGATATTTTGGGGCGAACACTGAAGCTTTCTTT. Translation: CASSVGYFGANTEAFF. Full variable domain (remainder filled in from reference TRBV9 and TRBJ1-1): DSGVTQTPKHLITATGQRVTLRCSPRSGDLSVYWYQQSLDQGLQFLIQYYNGEERAKGNILERFSAQQFPDLHSELNLSSLELGDSALYFCASSVGYFGANTEAFFGQGTRLTVV.

This clone was found once. The J gene is TRBJ1-1, the V gene TRBV11-3; D possibly corresponds to TRBD1 (6 bases). Germline CDR1 is SGHNT and CDR2 is YENEEA. The V end was cut by 8 bases, the J end by 4 bases, with 8 bases between. This CDR3 has 11 residues. The CDR3 DNA reads TGTGCCAGCCAAGGGGGCACTGAAGCTTTCTTT. Translating it yields CASQGGTEAFF.

This clone was picked up a small number of times. This specimen includes other DNA sequences encoding the same CDR3. This chain links TRBV21-1 with TRBJ1-2; no DNA check was done on the table's D call, TRBD1. TRBV21-1 is recorded as a pseudogene. This CDR3 has 16 residues. In DNA, the CDR3 is TGTGCCAGCAGCCCTAGAGGTCCAGGGGGCCTTTATGGCTACACCTTC. It codes for CASSPRGPGGLYGYTF.

Written as DNA, the CDR3 is TGTGCCAGCAAGAGACAGGGTAGCAATCAGCCCCAGCATTTT. Translated: CASKRQGSNQPQHF. The V call is TRBV6-1, the J call TRBJ1-5; TRBD1 agrees at 7 bases. This CDR3 has 14 residues. V gave up 7 bases and J gave up 0 bases; unmatched junction bases: 3. CDR1 is MNHNS, CDR2 SASEGT, per germline.

The chain joins TRBV29-1 to TRBJ1-4; tentatively, D is TRBD1 (6 bases). Trimming cost V 4 bases and J 8 bases, with 11 bases left between them. Germline lookup yields CDR1 SQVTM and CDR2 ANQGSEA. The CDR3 loop spans 12 amino acids. The CDR3 region is CSVAQGGEKLFF. For the CDR3, the DNA is TGCAGCGTTGCACAGGGCGGCGAAAAACTGTTTTTT.

The chain links TRBV30 to TRBJ1-6, with 9 bases lining up with TRBD1. Germline CDR1 GTSNPN, CDR2 SVGIG (reference sequence). The V segment lost 3 bases and the J segment 7 bases; nucleotides outside the gene matches: 1. The CDR3 is 13 residues long. The CDR3 is CAWRGQGNSPLHF. CDR3 sequence (DNA): TGTGCCTGGAGGGGACAGGGAAATTCACCCCTCCACTTT.

The chain joins TRBV19 to TRBJ2-7; 10 nucleotides agree with TRBD1. CDR1 and CDR2 from the germline V gene are LNHDA and SQIVND (reference sequence). The CDR3 length is 17 residues. V trimming: 4 bases; J trimming: 8 bases; junction bases outside the gene matches: 17. In DNA form, the CDR3 reads TGTGCCAGTAGTACGCCCCGGGACAGGGGACTCGAGGAGAAGCAGTACTTC. It codes for CASSTPRDRGLEEKQYF.

The rearrangement joins TRBV24-1 to TRBJ1-2; possibly TRBD1 for D (6 bases). Germline values: CDR1 KGHDR, CDR2 SFDVKD. The V gene lost 6 bases and the J gene lost 9 bases, with 10 bases spanning the gap. The CDR3 runs 11 residues. The CDR3 nucleotides read TGTGCCACCAGTTCCCAGGGGAGCTACACCTTC. The encoded protein is CATSSQGSYTF.

This clone was seen only once. The chain links TRBV2 to TRBJ1-2, with D unclear. The germline V gene encodes CDR1 SNHLY and CDR2 FYNNEI. The CDR3 extends over 12 amino acids. The V end was cut by 6 bases, the J end by 2 bases, with 7 bases between. This CDR3 is CASREGNYGYTF. CDR3 in DNA: TGTGCCAGCAGGGAGGGAAACTATGGCTACACCTTC.